These 29 T cell receptor beta chains were sequenced from one sample in a study of post-analysis software for immune sequencing data. Broader study findings: Relative to controls, patients had 5 or 6 TRBV segments at higher frequency, with TRBV5-6, TRBV5-1 and TRBV20-1 among these.

Unique molecular identifiers were built into the TCR beta cDNA libraries. Each CDR3 protein gets one entry after TCRdb re-called the PCR reads with MiXCR. The repertoire holds some 800,000 distinct CDR3 sequences, 46% seen once, with approximately 5% in the top ten. These receptors have no known antigen. The sample was blood. The receptors were gathered from a girl aged 5 to 17 with multiple sclerosis.

The rearrangement links TRBV20-1 to TRBJ2-1, with 11 bases identical to TRBD1. V gave up 3 bases and J gave up 3 bases; unmatched junction bases: 7. Germline-derived CDR1 and CDR2 are DFQATT and SNEGSKA (reference sequence). The CDR3 runs 16 residues. The CDR3 DNA follows: TGCAGTGCTAGCCCCCGGGACAGGGGGGTCTACAATGAGCAGTTCTTC. It translates to CSASPRDRGVYNEQFF.

In this sample, this clonotype turned up many times. The chain recombines TRBV20-1 with TRBJ2-7; 7 bases align to TRBD2. From germline, CDR1 is DFQATT and CDR2 SNEGSKA (reference sequence). This CDR3 has 15 amino acids. V lost 0 bases, J lost 7 bases, and 12 bases stayed unmatched. Here the CDR3 DNA reads TGCAGTGCTAGAGATCGTGCTAGCGGCTTCTGGGAGCAGTACTTC. Its protein is CSARDRASGFWEQYF.

This clonotype has a count of ten or more. V usage is TRBV6-6 and J usage is TRBJ1-2; 8 positions agree with TRBD1. V shed 6 bases, J shed 4 bases, and the junction held 13 bases outside the gene matches. The CDR3 length is 16 residues. Germline V gene data show CDR1 as MNHNY and CDR2 as SVGAGI (reference sequence). The CDR3, as DNA: TGTGCCAGCAGCTTCCGGGGGGGACAGGAATTCTATGGCTACACCTTC. Its protein product is CASSFRGGQEFYGYTF.

Worth noting for this clonotype: The junction differs from germline at one of its ends, possibly a read error. V usage is TRBV6-4 and J usage is TRBJ2-2; D is possibly TRBD1 or TRBD2 (5 bases each). This CDR3 contains 13 residues. Germline V CDR1 and CDR2: MRHNA, SNTAGT. The CDR3 sequence is CASSRVAEGERFF. The CDR3 DNA sequence: TGTGCCAGCTCCCGTGTAGCTGAAGGGGAGCGGTTTTTT.

The chain links TRBV27 to TRBJ1-2; 7 bases align to TRBD1. The J segment lost 4 bases and the V segment lost 3 bases, leaving 14 bases of the junction unmatched. CDR1 and CDR2 from the germline V gene are MNHEY and SMNVEV (reference sequence). CDR3 length: 17 residues. This chain's CDR3 is CASSFLGGPRVGYGYTF. The CDR3 DNA follows: TGTGCCAGCAGTTTTTTAGGGGGCCCACGCGTGGGCTATGGCTACACCTTC.

This clonotype was observed many times. The chain recombines TRBV5-1 with TRBJ1-2; TRBD1 aligns across 9 bases. The V segment lost 0 bases and the J segment 6 bases; nucleotides outside the gene matches: 0. This CDR3 has 13 amino acids. Per germline, CDR1 SGHRS and CDR2 YFSETQ. The CDR3 sequence: CASSLGQGDGYTF. The CDR3 DNA reads TGCGCCAGCAGCTTGGGACAGGGGGATGGCTACACCTTC.

The chain recombines TRBV6-6 with TRBJ1-2, with TRBD1 matching 9 bases. J was trimmed by 7 bases and V by 2 bases; bases with no gene match: 5. Per the germline V gene, CDR1 is MNHNY and CDR2 is SVGAGI (reference sequence). This CDR3 comprises 14 residues. The CDR3 bases are TGTGCCAGCAGTTACCAGGGACAGGGTGCTGGCTACACCTTC. Amino acids: CASSYQGQGAGYTF.

The gene calls are TRBV7-2 and TRBJ2-7; 7 positions match TRBD1. CDR1 SGHTA and CDR2 FQGNSA come from the germline V gene. This CDR3 has 14 residues. Trimming removed 6 bases from V and 2 bases from J; junction bases left unmatched: 7. CDR3 nucleotides: TGTGCCAGCAGACTCGACAGGGCGCCCTACGAGCAGTACTTC. Protein product: CASRLDRAPYEQYF.

There are a few counts of this clonotype. The V gene is TRBV9, the J gene TRBJ1-2; D may be TRBD1 (6 bases). In germline, CDR1 is SGDLS, CDR2 YYNGEE. V was cut by 3 bases and J by 6 bases, with 9 bases left in between. The CDR3 totals 12 residues. The CDR3 sequence: CASSAGVHGYTF. The DNA for the CDR3 is TGTGCCAGCAGCGCAGGGGTCCATGGCTACACCTTC.

This clonotype was counted between two and nine times. The genes are TRBV5-5 and TRBJ2-5; D gene unclear. The CDR3 covers 15 residues. Germline lookup yields CDR1 SGHKS and CDR2 YYEKEE (reference sequence). V was pared by 0 bases and J by 5 bases, with 14 bases between. CDR3 coding DNA: TGTGCCAGCAGCTTGGAATGGGTAGGGATGGAGACCCAGTACTTC. Amino acids: CASSLEWVGMETQYF. Full variable domain (outside the CDR3, taken from reference TRBV5-5 and TRBJ2-5): DAGVTQSPTHLIKTRGQQVTLRCSPISGHKSVSWYQQVLGQGPQFIFQYYEKEERGRGNFPDRFSARQFPNYSSELNVNALLLGDSALYLCASSLEWVGMETQYFGPGTRLLVL.

This rearrangement joins TRBV5-1 to TRBJ2-4, with D perhaps matching TRBD2 (6 bases). The J call may be faulty, since TRBJ2-7 better matches the DNA end. CDR3 length: 16 residues. Germline V gives CDR1 SGHRS, CDR2 YFSETQ. CDR3 sequence (DNA): TGCGCCAGCAGCTTGGGTTTTTCCGGGAGAGTTGGCGAGCAGTACTTC. Translation: CASSLGFSGRVGEQYF.

This clonotype was observed a few times. The genes are TRBV15 and TRBJ1-2; D may be TRBD1 (5 bases). The ends were cut back, 1 base at V and 5 bases at J, with 11 bases in the middle. The germline CDR1 and CDR2 sequences are LNHNV and YYDKDF (reference sequence). This CDR3 has 14 amino acids. CDR3 sequence reads: CATSRGDREYGYTF. The CDR3 DNA reads as TGTGCCACCAGCAGAGGGGACCGGGAATATGGCTACACCTTC. Full variable domain (remainder filled in from reference TRBV15 and TRBJ1-2): DAMVIQNPRYQVTQFGKPVTLSCSQTLNHNVMYWYQQKSSQAPKLLFHYYDKDFNNEADTPDNFQSRRPNTSFCFLDIRSPGLGDTAMYLCATSRGDREYGYTFGSGTRLTVV.

This clonotype occurred once. This chain uses TRBV11-2 with TRBJ2-5; TRBD1 agrees at 8 bases. CDR1 is SGHAT and CDR2 is FQNNGV in the germline V gene. The CDR3 sequence is 19 residues long. The junction had 23 bases not matched to a gene; V was cut back by 6 bases and J by 5 bases. The CDR3, as DNA: TGTGCCAGCAGGACCGGGACAGGAGGAACGAAAGTTGCTTCGGAGACCCAGTACTTC. Its translation is CASRTGTGGTKVASETQYF.

V gene TRBV29-1 combines with J gene TRBJ2-1; 14 bases map to TRBD2. The CDR3 is 14 amino acids. V shed 7 bases and J 7 bases; nucleotides not matched to a gene: 6. Germline V gives CDR1 SQVTM, CDR2 ANQGSEA. The CDR3 DNA reads TGCAGCGGGGCCGGGACTAGCGGGAGTAATGAGCAGTTCTTC. Its protein product is CSGAGTSGSNEQFF.

In this sample, this clonotype turned up a few times. The gene calls are TRBV10-3 and TRBJ2-1; tentative D call: TRBD1 (5 bases). V lost 2 bases, J lost 5 bases, and 16 bases lay in between. Per the germline V gene, CDR1 is ENHRY and CDR2 is SYGVKD. The CDR3 is 16 residues long. The CDR3 sequence is CAISEPWGLGHNEQFF. Written as DNA, the CDR3 is TGTGCCATCAGTGAGCCCTGGGGTCTGGGGCACAATGAGCAGTTCTTC.

The genes are TRBV6-2 or TRBV6-3 and TRBJ2-3; D unresolved. V lost 5 bases and J 6 bases, leaving 21 bases between the germline ends. Per the germline V gene, CDR1 is MNHEY and CDR2 is SVGEGT. There are 16 residues in the CDR3. CDR3 in amino acids: CASSDPISRGFDTQYF. DNA for the CDR3: TGTGCCAGCAGTGACCCGATAAGCCGAGGCTTCGATACGCAGTATTTT.

The rearrangement links TRBV12-3 or TRBV12-4 to TRBJ1-2, with unresolved D. The CDR3 is made up of 15 amino acids. V shed 6 bases and J shed 4 bases, with 18 bases lying between them. For the CDR3, the DNA is TGTGCCAGCAGCTTGAAGGCCAGTAATGCCTATGGCTACACCTTC. This encodes CASSLKASNAYGYTF.

The CDR3 loop reads CAWSGTGGNGYTF. The CDR3 DNA is TGTGCCTGGAGTGGGACAGGGGGCAATGGCTACACCTTC. The chain links TRBV30 to TRBJ1-2; TRBD1 matches at 11 bases. CDR3 size: 13 residues. V lost 1 base, J lost 6 bases, and 1 base stayed unmatched. Germline CDR1 GTSNPN, CDR2 SVGIG (reference sequence).

The chain uses TRBV7-8 and TRBJ2-7; D is unresolved. V lost 5 bases to trimming and J lost 7 bases, with 12 bases between them. CDR1 is SGHVS and CDR2 is FQNEAQ in the germline V gene. CDR3 length: 12 amino acids. The CDR3 is CASSPALGEQYF. The CDR3 DNA is TGTGCCAGCAGCCCCGCTCTGGGGGAGCAGTACTTC.

CDR3 DNA: TGCAGTGCTAGCCTCCCGGGACGGATATACGAGCAGTACTTC. Amino acids: CSASLPGRIYEQYF. The chain recombines TRBV20-1 with TRBJ2-7; perhaps D is TRBD1 or TRBD2 (5 bases each). The CDR3 extends over 14 amino acids. V lost 3 bases and J lost 4, with 16 bases in between. The germline V gene encodes CDR1 DFQATT and CDR2 SNEGSKA (reference sequence).

This clonotype was observed a handful of times. The chain carries TRBV6-6 and TRBJ2-7; 10 nucleotides line up with TRBD1. Looked up from germline, CDR1 is MNHNY and CDR2 is SVGAGI (reference sequence). The CDR3 loop spans 16 amino acids. The ends lost 5 bases at V and 2 bases at J; junction bases unmatched: 9. The CDR3 DNA reads TGTGCCAGCAGTCAGCCCAGCGGACAGGGGGCCTACGAGCAGTACTTC. As protein: CASSQPSGQGAYEQYF.

This chain joins TRBV5-6 and TRBJ2-3; D remains ambiguous. The germline V gene has CDR1 SGHDT and CDR2 YYEEEE. This CDR3 region has 9 residues. V lost 4 bases and J 11 bases, leaving 5 bases between the germline ends. DNA of the CDR3: TGTGCCAGCAGCCCCAAGCAGTATTTT. Translation: CASSPKQYF.

The chain combines TRBV16 with TRBJ1-1; no clear D gene. Germline V gene data show CDR1 as KGHSY and CDR2 as FQNENV. The CDR3 runs to 14 residues. V was shortened by 0 bases and J by 4 bases, with 9 bases between the two germline ends. CDR3 region: CASSQSSAGTEAFF. The CDR3 nucleotides are TGTGCCAGCAGCCAATCGTCAGCGGGCACTGAAGCTTTCTTT.

The chain recombines TRBV13 with TRBJ2-3; unclear D gene. Trimming took off 1 base at V and 5 bases at J, with 7 bases between the two ends. In germline, CDR1 is PRHDT, CDR2 FYEKMQ (reference sequence). CDR3 size: 13 residues. CDR3 amino acids: CASSLESKDTQYF. The CDR3, as DNA: TGTGCCAGCAGCTTAGAGAGTAAAGATACGCAGTATTTT. Together with reference TRBV13 and TRBJ2-3, the CDR3 gives the full variable domain: AAGVIQSPRHLIKEKRETATLKCYPIPRHDTVYWYQQGPGQDPQFLISFYEKMQSDKGSIPDRFSAQQFSDYHSELNMSSLELGDSALYFCASSLESKDTQYFGPGTRLTVL.

The chain combines TRBV20-1 with TRBJ1-2; 8 bases align to TRBD1. Germline V CDR1 and CDR2: DFQATT, SNEGSKA (reference sequence). With 5 bases clipped from V and 6 bases from J, the junction kept 17 bases outside the gene matches. CDR3 length: 16 amino acids. The CDR3 protein is CSARLFRDRRRDGYTF. As DNA, the CDR3 is TGCAGTGCTCGGCTTTTCCGGGACAGGAGGAGGGATGGCTACACCTTC.

The V and J genes are TRBV5-1 and TRBJ2-5; 11 bases agree with TRBD2. This CDR3 comprises 16 residues. CDR1 SGHRS and CDR2 YFSETQ come from the germline V gene. The J segment lost 2 bases and the V segment lost 3 bases, leaving 6 bases of the junction unmatched. CDR3 loop: CASSSATSGNQETQYF. Written as DNA, the CDR3 is TGCGCCAGCAGCTCCGCGACTAGCGGGAATCAAGAGACCCAGTACTTC.

The gene calls are TRBV6-6 and TRBJ2-1, with 15 bases aligning to TRBD2. Per germline, CDR1 MNHNY and CDR2 SVGAGI (reference sequence). The junction had 8 bases not matched to a gene; V was cut back by 6 bases and J by 5 bases. The CDR3 consists of 17 residues. CDR3 residues: CASRRWTSGRANNEQFF. CDR3 nucleotide sequence: TGTGCCAGCAGGAGATGGACTAGCGGGAGGGCCAACAATGAGCAGTTCTTC.

A note on this clonotype: One end of the junction is discordant with germline, which a read error may explain. The chain employs TRBV4-2 and TRBJ2-2; tentative D call: TRBD2 (6 bases). This CDR3 is built from 18 residues. Germline V lookup: CDR1 LGHNA, CDR2 YNFKEQ. CDR3 in DNA: TGTGCCAGCAGCCAATTAGGAGAACTTCCTACGGGAGCCGGGGAGTTGTTTTTT. Translation: CASSQLGELPTGAGELFF.

The chain couples TRBV10-2 to TRBJ2-7; 8 nucleotides align to TRBD2. V lost 0 bases to trimming and J lost 6 bases; unmatched junction nucleotides: 10. CDR3 length: 16 amino acids. Germline loops: CDR1 WSHSY, CDR2 SAAADI. The CDR3, as DNA: TGCGCCAGCAGTGAGTCGTGGTTTAGCGGGACCCTCGAGCAGTACTTC. It translates to CASSESWFSGTLEQYF.